The next 8 T cell receptor beta chains were all read from a single sample in a study of vaccination and CD4 T cells after COVID-19. No antigen is known for these receptors. Sequenced with the Oncomine TCR Beta short-read assay was DNA taken from cultured CD4+ T cells. TCRdb recomputed calls from the PCR reads with MiXCR, one row per CDR3 protein. This sample yields 6,500 to 10,000 distinct CDR3 sequences, of which about three quarters are seen a single time; around a third belongs to the top ten. Treatment given: approximately nine-day PBMC culture with coronavirus spike peptide pools or control peptides (ViraFEST assay). Material for sequencing was CD4+ T cells from blood, cultured in vitro. These receptors were obtained from a human donor who had recovered from COVID-19.

The chain employs TRBV4-1 and TRBJ1-6, with 7 positions matching TRBD1. The length of the CDR3 is 15 residues. Trimming cost V 3 bases and J 6 bases; bases outside gene matches: 5. Germline assignment: CDR1 MGHRA and CDR2 YSYEKL. CDR3 DNA sequence: TGCGCCAGCAGCCACGGGACAGCCGTTAATTCACCCCTCCACTTT. Its protein product is CASSHGTAVNSPLHF.

The chain recombines TRBV11-3 with TRBJ1-2, with D hard to call. V was cut by 4 bases and J by 4 bases, with 10 bases left in between. CDR3 size: 13 residues. The germline CDR1 and CDR2 sequences are SGHNT and YENEEA. The DNA for the CDR3 is TGTGCCAGCAGCTCACCGAGGACCTATGGCTACACCTTC. Translated, it gives CASSSPRTYGYTF.

The table lists this clonotype with a few counts. The chain employs TRBV5-4 and TRBJ1-2; D uncertain. The CDR3 sequence is 16 residues long. The V and J ends lost 3 bases and 0 bases respectively, with 15 bases between them. Germline CDR1 and CDR2: SGHNT and YYREEE (reference sequence). DNA of the CDR3: TGTGCCAGCAGCTCGCCTAACGGAAGGACTAACTATGGCTACACCTTC. Residues: CASSSPNGRTNYGYTF.

The CDR3: CSASRNSNQPQHF. The CDR3 DNA is TGCAGTGCCTCTCGAAACTCCAATCAGCCCCAGCATTTT. The chain couples TRBV20-1 to TRBJ1-5; D unclear. This CDR3 has 13 residues. V lost 6 bases to trimming and J lost 3 bases, with 12 bases between them. The germline V gene has CDR1 DFQATT and CDR2 SNEGSKA (reference sequence).

This clonotype was counted between two and nine times. The J gene is TRBJ1-1, the V gene TRBV24-1, with D hard to call. Germline loops: CDR1 KGHDR, CDR2 SFDVKD. Trimming shortened V by 7 bases and J by 0 bases, and 8 bases separated the two germline ends. The CDR3 loop spans 13 amino acids. CDR3 residues: CATRGTVNTEAFF. For the CDR3, the DNA is TGTGCCACCAGGGGCACCGTGAACACTGAAGCTTTCTTT.

V usage is TRBV15 and J usage is TRBJ1-5, with a tentative D call TRBD1 (6 bases). The CDR3 is 14 residues long. Trimming took off 4 bases at V and 7 bases at J, with 14 bases between the two ends. The germline gives CDR1 LNHNV, CDR2 YYDKDF (reference sequence). The CDR3 sequence is CATSKAGEGQPQHF. The CDR3 DNA sequence: TGTGCCACCAGCAAGGCAGGGGAGGGACAGCCCCAGCATTTT.

This clonotype has only a few counts. The chain links TRBV19 to TRBJ1-2, with 7 bases matching TRBD1. Losses at the gene ends were 1 base for V and 2 bases for J; bases not matched to a gene: 4. CDR3 length: 15 amino acids. The germline gives CDR1 LNHDA, CDR2 SQIVND (reference sequence). CDR3 DNA: TGTGCCAGTAGTATAGGCCAGGGGGGGAACTATGGCTACACCTTC. Translating it yields CASSIGQGGNYGYTF.

This clonotype showed up just a few times. The V and J genes are TRBV28 and TRBJ1-1; 8 nucleotides line up with TRBD1. The CDR3 contains 15 residues. J lost 7 bases, V lost 5 bases, and 12 bases had no gene match. Germline CDR1 reads MDHEN; CDR2 reads SYDVKM. This CDR3 reads CASSIRGQGLGEAFF. The DNA of the CDR3 is TGTGCCAGCAGTATTAGAGGACAGGGTTTGGGTGAAGCTTTCTTT.